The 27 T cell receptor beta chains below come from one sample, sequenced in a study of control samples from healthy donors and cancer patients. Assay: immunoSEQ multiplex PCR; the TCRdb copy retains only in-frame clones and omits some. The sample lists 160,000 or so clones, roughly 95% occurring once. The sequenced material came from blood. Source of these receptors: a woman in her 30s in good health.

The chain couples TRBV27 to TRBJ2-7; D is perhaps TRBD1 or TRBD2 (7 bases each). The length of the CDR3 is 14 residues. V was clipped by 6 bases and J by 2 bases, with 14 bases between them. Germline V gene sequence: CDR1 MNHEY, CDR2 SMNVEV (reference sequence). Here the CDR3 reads CASRNQGGTYEQYF. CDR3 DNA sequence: TGTGCCAGCAGGAATCAGGGGGGGACCTACGAGCAGTACTTC.

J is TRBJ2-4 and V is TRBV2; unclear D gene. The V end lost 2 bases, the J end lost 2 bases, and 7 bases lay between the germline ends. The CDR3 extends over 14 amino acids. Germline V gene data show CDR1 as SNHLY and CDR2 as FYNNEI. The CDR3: CASSEQTSKNIQYF. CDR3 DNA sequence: TGTGCCAGCAGTGAACAGACCTCCAAAAACATTCAGTACTTC.

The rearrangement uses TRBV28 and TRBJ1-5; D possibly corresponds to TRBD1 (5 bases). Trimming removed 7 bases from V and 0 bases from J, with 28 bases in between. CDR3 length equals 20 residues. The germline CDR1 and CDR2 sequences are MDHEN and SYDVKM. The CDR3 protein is CASNFPRVGTEYYSNQPQHF. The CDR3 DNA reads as TGTGCCAGCAACTTCCCAAGGGTCGGGACGGAATATTATAGCAATCAGCCCCAGCATTTT.

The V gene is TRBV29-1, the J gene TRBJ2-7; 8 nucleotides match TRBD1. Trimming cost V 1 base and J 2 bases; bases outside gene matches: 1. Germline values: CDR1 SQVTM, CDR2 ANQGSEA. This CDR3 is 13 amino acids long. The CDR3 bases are TGCAGCGTTGAAGGGACAGGGACCTACGAGCAGTACTTC. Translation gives CSVEGTGTYEQYF.

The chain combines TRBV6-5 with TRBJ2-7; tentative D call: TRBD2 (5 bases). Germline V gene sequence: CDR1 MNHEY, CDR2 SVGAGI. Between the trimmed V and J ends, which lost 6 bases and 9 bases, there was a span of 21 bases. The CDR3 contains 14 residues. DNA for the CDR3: TGTGCCAGCAGCGCTACAACGGACTTTACCGGGCAGTACTTC. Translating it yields CASSATTDFTGQYF.

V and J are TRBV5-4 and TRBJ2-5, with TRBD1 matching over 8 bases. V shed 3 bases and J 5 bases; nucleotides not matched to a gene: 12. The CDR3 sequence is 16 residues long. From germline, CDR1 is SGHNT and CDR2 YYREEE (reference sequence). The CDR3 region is CASSSGQGRVTETQYF. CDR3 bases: TGTGCCAGCAGCTCAGGACAGGGACGTGTAACGGAGACCCAGTACTTC. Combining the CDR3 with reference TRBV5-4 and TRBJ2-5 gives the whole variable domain ETGVTQSPTHLIKTRGQQVTLRCSSQSGHNTVSWYQQALGQGPQFIFQYYREEENGRGNFPPRFSGLQFPNYSSELNVNALELDDSALYLCASSSGQGRVTETQYFGPGTRLLVL.

The CDR3 DNA follows: TGTGCCAGCAGCGACGAGGCGGGAGCCTCCTACGAGCAGTACTTC. Amino acid sequence: CASSDEAGASYEQYF. V is TRBV6-6 and J is TRBJ2-7; 7 bases agree with TRBD2. The CDR3 spans 15 residues. Germline lookup yields CDR1 MNHNY and CDR2 SVGAGI (reference sequence). V lost 6 bases and J lost 0; bases outside the gene matches: 8.

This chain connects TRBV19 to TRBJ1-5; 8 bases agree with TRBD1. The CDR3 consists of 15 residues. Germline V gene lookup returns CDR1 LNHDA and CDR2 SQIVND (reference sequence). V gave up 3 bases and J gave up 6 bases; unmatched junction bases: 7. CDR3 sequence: CASSIQGAFGQPQHF. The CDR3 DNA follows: TGTGCCAGTAGTATCCAGGGGGCCTTCGGTCAGCCCCAGCATTTT.

CDR3 residues: CATSLGTDTQYF. Here the CDR3 DNA reads TGTGCCACCAGTTTGGGCACAGATACGCAGTATTTT. The rearrangement uses TRBV24-1 and TRBJ2-3; D is uncertain. Deletions cut 6 bases from V and 1 base from J, with 4 bases between. This CDR3 contains 12 residues. The V gene's germline CDR1 is KGHDR and CDR2 SFDVKD.

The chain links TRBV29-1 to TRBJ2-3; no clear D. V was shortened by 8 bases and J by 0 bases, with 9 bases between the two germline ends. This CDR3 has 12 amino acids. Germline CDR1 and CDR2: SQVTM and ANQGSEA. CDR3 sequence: CSTRSSTDTQYF. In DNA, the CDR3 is TGCAGCACAAGATCTAGCACAGATACGCAGTATTTT.

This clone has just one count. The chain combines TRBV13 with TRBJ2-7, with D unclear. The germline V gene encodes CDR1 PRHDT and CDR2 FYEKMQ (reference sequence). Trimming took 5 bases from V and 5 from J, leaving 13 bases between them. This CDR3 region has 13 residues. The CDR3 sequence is CASSPLGVNEQYF. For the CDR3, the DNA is TGTGCCAGCAGCCCGCTGGGCGTTAACGAGCAGTACTTC. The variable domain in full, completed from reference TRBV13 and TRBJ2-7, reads AAGVIQSPRHLIKEKRETATLKCYPIPRHDTVYWYQQGPGQDPQFLISFYEKMQSDKGSIPDRFSAQQFSDYHSELNMSSLELGDSALYFCASSPLGVNEQYFGPGTRLTVT.

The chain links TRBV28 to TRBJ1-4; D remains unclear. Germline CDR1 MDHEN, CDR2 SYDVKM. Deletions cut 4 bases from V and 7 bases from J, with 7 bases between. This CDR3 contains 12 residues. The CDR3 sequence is CASSSLGEKLFF. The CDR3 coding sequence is TGTGCCAGCAGTTCTCTGGGTGAAAAACTGTTTTTT.

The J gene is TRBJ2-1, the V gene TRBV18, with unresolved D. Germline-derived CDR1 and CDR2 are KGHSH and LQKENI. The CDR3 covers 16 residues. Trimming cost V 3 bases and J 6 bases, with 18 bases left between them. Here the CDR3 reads CASSPTGSSRPNEQFF. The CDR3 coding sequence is TGTGCCAGCTCACCTACCGGATCAAGCCGGCCCAATGAGCAGTTCTTC.

This CDR3 is CASSADTYEQYF. CDR3 DNA: TGTGCCAGCAGCGCAGACACCTACGAGCAGTACTTC. V gene TRBV9 combines with J gene TRBJ2-7; D unclear. Trimming stripped 3 bases from V and 2 bases from J, with 6 bases between. The CDR3 sequence is 12 residues long. CDR1 and CDR2 from the germline V gene are SGDLS and YYNGEE.

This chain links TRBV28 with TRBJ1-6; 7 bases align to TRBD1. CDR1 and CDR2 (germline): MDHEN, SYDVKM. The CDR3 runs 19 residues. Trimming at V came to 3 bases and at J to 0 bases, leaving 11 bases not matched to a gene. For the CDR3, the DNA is TGTGCCAGCAGTTTGCCCCGGGACAGTGGGGACTCCTATAATTCACCCCTCCACTTT. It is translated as CASSLPRDSGDSYNSPLHF.

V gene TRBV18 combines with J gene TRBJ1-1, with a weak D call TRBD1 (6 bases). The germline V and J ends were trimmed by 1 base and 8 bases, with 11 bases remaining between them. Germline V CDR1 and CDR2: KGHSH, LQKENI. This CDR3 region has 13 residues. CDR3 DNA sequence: TGTGCCAGCTCACCACGGGCAGGGGAAGAAGCTTTCTTT. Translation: CASSPRAGEEAFF.

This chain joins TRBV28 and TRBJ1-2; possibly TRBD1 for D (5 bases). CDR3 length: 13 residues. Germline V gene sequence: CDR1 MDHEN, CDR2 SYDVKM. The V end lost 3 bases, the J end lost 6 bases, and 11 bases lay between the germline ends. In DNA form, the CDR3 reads TGTGCCAGCAGTTTCAGGGTGCGGGATGGCTACACCTTC. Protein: CASSFRVRDGYTF.

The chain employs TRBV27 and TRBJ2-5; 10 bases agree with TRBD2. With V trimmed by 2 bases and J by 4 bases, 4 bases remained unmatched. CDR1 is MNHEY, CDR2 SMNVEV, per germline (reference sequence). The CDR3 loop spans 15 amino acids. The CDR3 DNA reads TGTGCCAGCAGTTTAGCTAGCGGGGGAGGAGAGACCCAGTACTTC. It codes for CASSLASGGGETQYF.

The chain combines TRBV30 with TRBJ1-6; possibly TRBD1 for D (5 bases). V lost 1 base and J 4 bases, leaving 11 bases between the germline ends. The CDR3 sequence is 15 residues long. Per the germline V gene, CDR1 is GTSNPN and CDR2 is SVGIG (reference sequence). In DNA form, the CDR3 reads TGTGCCTGGAGTGCGTCAGGGACTTATAATTCACCCCTCCACTTT. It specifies CAWSASGTYNSPLHF.

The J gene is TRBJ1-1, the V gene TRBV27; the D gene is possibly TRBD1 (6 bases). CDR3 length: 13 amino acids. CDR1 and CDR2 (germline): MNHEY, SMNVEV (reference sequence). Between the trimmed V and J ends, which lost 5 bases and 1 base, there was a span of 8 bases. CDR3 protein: CASSVTGNTEAFF. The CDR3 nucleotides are TGTGCCAGCAGTGTGACAGGGAACACTGAAGCTTTCTTT.

The CDR3 loop is CASTLSRGKDTGELFF. In DNA form, the CDR3 reads TGTGCCAGCACCCTCTCGAGGGGGAAGGACACCGGGGAGCTGTTTTTT. The rearrangement uses TRBV2 and TRBJ2-2, with a possible D match to TRBD1 (6 bases). V lost 7 bases and J 3 bases, leaving 18 bases between the germline ends. Germline V gene lookup returns CDR1 SNHLY and CDR2 FYNNEI. This CDR3 comprises 16 residues.

Here the CDR3 reads CASSRRTGGGTEAFF. The CDR3 DNA is TGTGCCAGCAGCCGACGGACAGGGGGAGGCACTGAAGCTTTCTTT. The V call is TRBV6-5, the J call TRBJ1-1; 10 bases line up with TRBD1. The germline V gene encodes CDR1 MNHEY and CDR2 SVGAGI. The CDR3 length is 15 residues. The junction had 8 bases not matched to a gene; V was cut back by 6 bases and J by 4 bases.

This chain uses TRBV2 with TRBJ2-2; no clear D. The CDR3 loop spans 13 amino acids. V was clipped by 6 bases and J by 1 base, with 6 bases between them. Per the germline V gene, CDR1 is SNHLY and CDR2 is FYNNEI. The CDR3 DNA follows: TGTGCCAGCAGAAAATTGAACACCGGGGAGCTGTTTTTT. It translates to CASRKLNTGELFF.

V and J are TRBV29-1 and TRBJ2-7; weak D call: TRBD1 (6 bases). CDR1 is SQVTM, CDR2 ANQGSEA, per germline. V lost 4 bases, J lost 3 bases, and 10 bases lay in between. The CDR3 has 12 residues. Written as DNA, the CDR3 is TGCAGCGTTGCACAGGGCCTCTACGAGCAGTACTTC. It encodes CSVAQGLYEQYF.

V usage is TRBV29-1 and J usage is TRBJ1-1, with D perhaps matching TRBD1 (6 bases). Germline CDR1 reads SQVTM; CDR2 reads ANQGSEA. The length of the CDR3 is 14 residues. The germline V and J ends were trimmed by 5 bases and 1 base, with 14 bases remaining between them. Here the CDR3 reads CSVLRDTKNTEAFF. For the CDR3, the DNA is TGCAGCGTTCTCCGGGACACAAAGAACACTGAAGCTTTCTTT.

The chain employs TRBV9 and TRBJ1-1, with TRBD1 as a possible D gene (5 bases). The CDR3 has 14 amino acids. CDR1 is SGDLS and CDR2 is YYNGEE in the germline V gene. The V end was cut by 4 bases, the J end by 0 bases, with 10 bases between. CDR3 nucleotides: TGTGCCAGCAGCTTCGGGGGGTTGAACACTGAAGCTTTCTTT. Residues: CASSFGGLNTEAFF.

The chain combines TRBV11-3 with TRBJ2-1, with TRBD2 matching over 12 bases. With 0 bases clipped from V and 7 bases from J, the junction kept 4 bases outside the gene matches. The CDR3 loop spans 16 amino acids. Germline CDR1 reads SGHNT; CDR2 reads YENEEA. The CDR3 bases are TGTGCCAGCAGCTTAGATCTAGCGGGGGGGCCAAATGAGCAGTTCTTC. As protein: CASSLDLAGGPNEQFF.